This T cell receptor beta chain is drawn from a study of blood T cell repertoires in COVID-19. The V end was cut by 0 bases, the J end by 1 base, with 8 bases between. Germline CDR1 is MNHEY and CDR2 is SVGEGT. This CDR3 has 15 residues. Sequencing used immunoSEQ multiplex PCR; TCRdb keeps in-frame clones, though not all of them. The sample has tens of thousands of clones, 85% to 90% seen once. The rearrangement uses TRBV6-2 or TRBV6-3 and TRBJ2-3; D not resolved. The clonotype was recovered from a man aged 65 to 85 with active or convalescent COVID-19. Sequencing input: peripheral blood. CDR3 sequence: CASSYSDEGTDTQYF. CDR3 coding DNA: TGTGCCAGCAGTTACTCCGATGAGGGCACAGATACGCAGTATTTT.